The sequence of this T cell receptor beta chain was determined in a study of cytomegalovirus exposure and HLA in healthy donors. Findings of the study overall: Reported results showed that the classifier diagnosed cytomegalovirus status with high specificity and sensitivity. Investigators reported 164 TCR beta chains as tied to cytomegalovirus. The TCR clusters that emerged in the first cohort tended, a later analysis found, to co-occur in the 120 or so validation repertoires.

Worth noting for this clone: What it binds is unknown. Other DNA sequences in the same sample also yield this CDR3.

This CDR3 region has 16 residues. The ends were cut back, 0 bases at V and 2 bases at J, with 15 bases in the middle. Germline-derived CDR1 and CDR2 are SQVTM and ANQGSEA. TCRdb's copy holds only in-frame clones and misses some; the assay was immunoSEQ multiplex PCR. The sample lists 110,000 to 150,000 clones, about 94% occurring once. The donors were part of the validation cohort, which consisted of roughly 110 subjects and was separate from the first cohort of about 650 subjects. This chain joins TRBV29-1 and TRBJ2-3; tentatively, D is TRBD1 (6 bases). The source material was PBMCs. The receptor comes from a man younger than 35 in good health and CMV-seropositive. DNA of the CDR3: TGCAGCGTTGAAGATCTTGCAGGGGATATCACAGATACGCAGTATTTT. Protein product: CSVEDLAGDITDTQYF.